Listed below are T cell receptor beta chains from one sample, sequenced in a study of blood T cell repertoires in COVID-19. Sequencing was performed with immunoSEQ multiplex PCR; in TCRdb, only in-frame clones are kept and a portion is missing. Here the sample spans hundreds of thousands of clones, around 92% being singletons. The sequenced sample consisted of peripheral blood. These receptors all stem from a woman younger than 45 with COVID-19, enrolled during active disease. Both conserved end residues are part of each CDR3.

j_gene	v_gene	CDR3aa
TRBJ2-5	TRBV5-1	CASSLAETQYF
TRBJ1-2	TRBV19	CASRAGGLSGYTF
TRBJ2-3	TRBV6-1	CASSEAAGGLDTQYF
TRBJ2-3	TRBV5-6	CASSLSAGAPDTQYF
TRBJ2-3	TRBV19	CASSRAGLAGTLGEDTQYF
TRBJ2-3	TRBV2	CASSYSTDTQYF
TRBJ1-2	TRBV5-4	CASSLLGGGYGYTF
TRBJ2-5	TRBV14	CASSLDWLQTQYF
TRBJ2-2	TRBV6-5	CASIKERTGELFF
TRBJ2-2	TRBV7-3	CASSLGGQGAGTGELFF
TRBJ1-4	TRBV28	CASSLWRQTGEKLFF
TRBJ1-2	TRBV7-2	CASSLDLGAWYGYTF
TRBJ2-5	TRBV9	CASSGARGLGETQYF
TRBJ2-5	TRBV7-9	CASSFTGGQETQYF
TRBJ1-1	TRBV10-1	CASSESKWTGVTEAFF
TRBJ1-2	TRBV6-5	CASSYGQNYGYTF
TRBJ1-6	TRBV7-9	CASSPGGRSNSPLHF
TRBJ2-7	TRBV29-1	CSVDTAYEQYF
TRBJ2-5	TRBV27	CASSSSGGETQYF
TRBJ2-5	TRBV6-5	CASSYVAGSGETQYF
TRBJ2-1	TRBV6-1	CASSEGGGYNEQFF
TRBJ1-1	TRBV27	CASTYVSREAFF
TRBJ2-3	TRBV19	CASGPQGADTQYF
TRBJ1-2	TRBV3-1/TRBV3-2	CASSPTQIFNYGYTF
TRBJ1-1	TRBV6-5	CASTQGDKAFF
TRBJ1-2	TRBV7-9	CASSSPQVLDYGYTF
TRBJ2-5	TRBV28	CASTNGRTGATETQYF
TRBJ2-7	TRBV4-2	CASSQDQLAGGQNEQYF
TRBJ2-1	TRBV2	CASKGLAGENYNEQFF
TRBJ2-3	TRBV2	CASTLGDTQYF
TRBJ2-5	TRBV29-1	CSVELSRGTQYF
TRBJ1-2	TRBV11-2	CASSLVGDGYTF
TRBJ1-2	TRBV6-5	CASRTGEGYTF
TRBJ2-3	TRBV5-1	CASSGGLADTDTQYF
TRBJ2-1	TRBV3-1/TRBV3-2	CASSPNRGNEQFF
TRBJ1-2	TRBV29-1	CSVPGQGRWYPHGYTF
TRBJ2-3	TRBV7-9	CASSLGQGDTQYF
TRBJ1-6	TRBV2	CASSGKDNSPLHF
TRBJ1-5	TRBV7-9	CASSLGGYQPQHF
TRBJ1-1	TRBV10-3	CATSGEAEAFF
TRBJ1-1	TRBV2	CASSEALEGNTEAFF
TRBJ2-3	TRBV9	CASSVAGRRGTDTQYF
TRBJ2-3	TRBV28	CASSFSGGAGDTQYF
TRBJ1-4	TRBV7-9	CASSLVGEKLFF
TRBJ1-6	TRBV4-3	CASSQDRGSPLHF
TRBJ1-1	TRBV19	CASSIAGARAEAFF
TRBJ1-2	TRBV5-6	CASSFRQGNYGYTF
TRBJ2-3	TRBV11-3	CASSLVLASGVTDTQYF
TRBJ1-3	TRBV19	CASSIDGLSGNTIYF
TRBJ1-5	TRBV5-6	CASSRRGNQPQHF
TRBJ2-5	TRBV6-2/TRBV6-3	CASSYTEFSSGGAETQYF
TRBJ1-2	TRBV5-1	CASSPGQGSFGYTF
TRBJ1-1	TRBV7-6	CASSLGVAGVNTEAFF
TRBJ2-2	TRBV4-2	CAAAPSTGGAGELFF
TRBJ2-5	TRBV2	CASKRTTQETQYF
TRBJ1-6	TRBV2	CATGLRGSPLHF
TRBJ1-6	TRBV5-5	CASSLAGQLVLHF
TRBJ2-5	TRBV18	CASSQLASGGQETQYF
TRBJ2-5	TRBV6-1	CASSEEGFQETQYF